The 26 T cell receptor beta chains given below trace back to one sample, sequenced in a study of blood T cell repertoires in COVID-19. The protocol was immunoSEQ multiplex PCR, while the TCRdb copy is restricted to in-frame clones and leaves out a portion. The data show about 190,000 clones, 65% to 85% seen once. Sample: PBMCs or T cells enriched from blood (not recorded which). All receptors come from a woman aged 25-40 years who had recovered from COVID-19.

This clone was seen once. The chain carries TRBV18 and TRBJ2-7; a possible D gene is TRBD1 (6 bases). Trimming took 3 bases from V and 5 from J, leaving 11 bases between them. The CDR3 totals 13 residues. The germline gives CDR1 KGHSH, CDR2 LQKENI. The CDR3 DNA follows: TGTGCCAGCTCACCGAGCAGGGGAGACGAGCAGTACGTC. Protein product: CASSPSRGDEQYV.

The CDR3 loop is CASSRLGEDTQYF. The CDR3, as DNA: TGTGCCAGCAGCCGACTAGGGGAAGATACGCAGTATTTT. The chain links TRBV3-1 (or the pseudogene TRBV3-2) to TRBJ2-3; TRBD2 might be the D (6 bases). This CDR3 region has 13 residues. V dropped 4 bases and J dropped 5 bases, with 10 bases sitting between them. The germline V gene has CDR1 LGHDT and CDR2 YNNKEL (reference sequence).

The chain uses TRBV7-6 and TRBJ2-1; D uncertain. V gave up 2 bases and J gave up 8 bases, with 7 bases separating them. Germline V gene lookup returns CDR1 SGHVS and CDR2 FNYEAQ. The CDR3 consists of 12 residues. This CDR3 is CASSLISDEQFF. The CDR3 DNA is TGTGCCAGCAGCTTAATATCCGATGAGCAGTTCTTC.

Here the CDR3 DNA reads TGTGCCAGCAGCTTTTCCGGGACCGGGACAGGGCGGGATACGCAGTATTTT. It encodes CASSFSGTGTGRDTQYF. V and J are TRBV11-2 and TRBJ2-3; 9 nucleotides match TRBD1. The V segment lost 3 bases and the J segment 6 bases; nucleotides outside the gene matches: 13. CDR3 length: 17 amino acids. Per the germline V gene, CDR1 is SGHAT and CDR2 is FQNNGV.

The rearrangement links TRBV7-3 to TRBJ1-4; D is unresolved. The CDR3 is made up of 15 amino acids. V was pared by 0 bases and J by 2 bases, with 7 bases between. CDR1 is SGHTA and CDR2 is FQGTGA in the germline V gene. The CDR3 nucleotides read TGTGCCAGCAGCTTAACAGGAGGGACTAATGAAAAACTGTTTTTT. It specifies CASSLTGGTNEKLFF.

This chain joins TRBV14 and TRBJ1-1, with a possible D match to TRBD1 (5 bases). CDR3 length: 17 amino acids. Looked up from germline, CDR1 is SGHDN and CDR2 is FVKESK. Between the trimmed V and J ends, which lost 0 bases and 0 bases, there was a span of 14 bases. The CDR3 nucleotides are TGTGCCAGCAGCCAAGATTGGGGCAATAACATGAACACTGAAGCTTTCTTT. This sequence encodes CASSQDWGNNMNTEAFF. Filled out from reference TRBV14 and TRBJ1-1, the complete variable domain reads EAGVTQFPSHSVIEKGQTVTLRCDPISGHDNLYWYRRVMGKEIKFLLHFVKESKQDESGMPNNRFLAERTGGTYSTLKVQPAELEDSGVYFCASSQDWGNNMNTEAFFGQGTRLTVV.

The J gene is TRBJ1-4, the V gene TRBV7-8; D is unclear. Germline lookup yields CDR1 SGHVS and CDR2 FQNEAQ. The CDR3 spans 13 residues. The V end was cut by 1 base, the J end by 5 bases, with 5 bases between. The DNA for the CDR3 is TGTGCCAGCAGCTTAGACTGGAATGAAAAACTGTTTTTT. Amino acids: CASSLDWNEKLFF.

The chain couples TRBV6-4 to TRBJ2-2; no reliable D call. The V and J ends lost 2 bases and 6 bases respectively, with 7 bases between them. Germline assignment: CDR1 MRHNA and CDR2 SNTAGT. The CDR3 is 13 amino acids. In DNA, the CDR3 is TGTGCCAGCAGTGACGGAGCTGCCGGGGAGCTGTTTTTT. Translated: CASSDGAAGELFF.

This clone has just one count. The chain combines TRBV5-1 with TRBJ2-5; 8 nucleotides agree with TRBD1. The V and J ends lost 4 bases and 4 bases, in that order; junction bases with no gene match: 12. Germline values: CDR1 SGHRS, CDR2 YFSETQ. There are 16 residues in the CDR3. The chain's CDR3 is CASSPGQGVIAETQYF. In nucleotides, the CDR3 is TGCGCCAGCAGCCCTGGACAGGGAGTCATCGCAGAGACCCAGTACTTC.

The chain couples TRBV5-8 to TRBJ2-1; TRBD1 might be the D (6 bases). CDR3 length equals 16 residues. Germline CDR1 reads SGHTS; CDR2 reads YDEGEE. The V and J ends lost 0 bases and 5 bases respectively, with 15 bases between them. In nucleotides, the CDR3 is TGTGCCAGCAGCTTGGACCGGGTTGGGGGCAACAATGAGCAGTTCTTC. Translation gives CASSLDRVGGNNEQFF.

V usage is TRBV5-4 and J usage is TRBJ1-2, with D perhaps matching TRBD1 (6 bases). V was cut by 4 bases and J by 2 bases, with 12 bases left in between. Germline values: CDR1 SGHNT, CDR2 YYREEE (reference sequence). The CDR3 consists of 14 residues. The CDR3 DNA is TGTGCCAGCAGCGACCGGCAGGGGAACTATGGCTACACCTTC. Its translation is CASSDRQGNYGYTF.

The rearrangement links TRBV19 to TRBJ1-1, with 8 positions matching TRBD1. Trimming cost V 10 bases and J 5 bases; bases outside gene matches: 15. The germline V gene has CDR1 LNHDA and CDR2 SQIVND (reference sequence). CDR3 length: 15 residues. In DNA, the CDR3 is TGTGCCACCACCCTCCGAGCCACAGGGGGTACTGAAGCTTTCTTT. Translated: CATTLRATGGTEAFF.

J is TRBJ1-4 and V is TRBV28; D is unresolved. With 3 bases removed from V and 3 bases from J, the gap between germline ends came to 8 bases. The germline V gene has CDR1 MDHEN and CDR2 SYDVKM. The CDR3 has 14 amino acids. The CDR3 nucleotides are TGTGCCAGCAGTTTGGAGGCCTCTAATGAAAAACTGTTTTTT. Its translation is CASSLEASNEKLFF.

This rearrangement joins TRBV2 to TRBJ1-5, with 8 bases identical to TRBD1. The CDR3 has 15 residues. With 5 bases clipped from V and 5 bases from J, the junction kept 8 bases outside the gene matches. The germline V gene has CDR1 SNHLY and CDR2 FYNNEI. The CDR3 nucleotides read TGTGCCAGCAGTCCGACAGGGGTTACGGATCAGCCCCAGCATTTT. Amino acids: CASSPTGVTDQPQHF. Full variable domain (rest looked up from reference TRBV2 and TRBJ1-5): EPEVTQTPSHQVTQMGQEVILRCVPISNHLYFYWYRQILGQKVEFLVSFYNNEISEKSEIFDDQFSVERPDGSNFTLKIRSTKLEDSAMYFCASSPTGVTDQPQHFGDGTRLSIL.

This clone occurred many times. The chain joins TRBV28 to TRBJ1-6; D gene uncertain. V was shortened by 5 bases and J by 9 bases, with 14 bases between the two germline ends. CDR3 size: 14 residues. CDR1 and CDR2 (germline): MDHEN, SYDVKM. CDR3 loop: CASSTQAGGSPLHF. The CDR3 coding sequence is TGTGCCAGCAGTACCCAGGCGGGCGGTTCACCCCTCCACTTT.

The chain carries TRBV3-1 (or the pseudogene TRBV3-2) and TRBJ2-6, with TRBD1 as a possible D gene (5 bases). The germline V and J ends were trimmed by 5 bases and 0 bases, with 14 bases remaining between them. This CDR3 has 17 residues. Germline lookup yields CDR1 LGHDT and CDR2 YNNKEL (reference sequence). CDR3 bases: TGTGCCAGCAGCAAACATACAGGAGACTCTGGGGCCAACGTCCTGACTTTC. Amino acids: CASSKHTGDSGANVLTF.

The chain carries TRBV6-5 and TRBJ1-6; D ambiguous. V was shortened by 0 bases and J by 9 bases, with 15 bases between the two germline ends. Per the germline V gene, CDR1 is MNHEY and CDR2 is SVGAGI. The CDR3 consists of 16 residues. CDR3 loop: CASSYSNQAVGSPLHF. CDR3 nucleotides: TGTGCCAGCAGTTACTCGAACCAGGCCGTGGGTTCACCCCTCCACTTT.

V is TRBV18 and J is TRBJ1-1, with a tentative D call TRBD1 (6 bases). The germline V and J ends were trimmed by 6 bases and 6 bases, with 26 bases remaining between them. The length of the CDR3 is 17 residues. Germline CDR1 is KGHSH and CDR2 is LQKENI. CDR3 in DNA: TGTGCCAGCTCCCTCCGGGACATAGGTTCCTTTTCCGCTGAAGCTTTCTTT. Its protein product is CASSLRDIGSFSAEAFF.

The chain recombines TRBV30 with TRBJ1-6; D ambiguous. V was shortened by 3 bases and J by 6 bases, with 3 bases between the two germline ends. Germline V CDR1 and CDR2: GTSNPN, SVGIG (reference sequence). The CDR3 has 11 residues. CDR3: CAWSVNSPLHF. CDR3 bases: TGTGCCTGGAGCGTTAATTCACCCCTCCACTTT.

The rearrangement uses TRBV6-6 and TRBJ1-4; no reliable D call. Trimming took 1 base from V and 5 from J, leaving 14 bases between them. The CDR3 contains 16 residues. Looked up from germline, CDR1 is MNHNY and CDR2 is SVGAGI (reference sequence). The chain's CDR3 is CASSYLPGRRNEKLFF. CDR3 DNA sequence: TGTGCCAGCAGTTACTTACCCGGGAGACGCAATGAAAAACTGTTTTTT.

The rearrangement links TRBV28 to TRBJ2-1; TRBD2 is a possible D gene (7 bases). The CDR3 totals 15 residues. Germline CDR1 reads MDHEN; CDR2 reads SYDVKM. Trimming pared 2 bases from V and 2 bases from J, leaving 10 bases between. DNA for the CDR3: TGTGCCAGCAGTTTAGTGGGGGGGCCCTACAATGAGCAGTTCTTC. It specifies CASSLVGGPYNEQFF. Full variable domain (rest looked up from reference TRBV28 and TRBJ2-1): DVKVTQSSRYLVKRTGEKVFLECVQDMDHENMFWYRQDPGLGLRLIYFSYDVKMKEKGDIPEGYSVSREKKERFSLILESASTNQTSMYLCASSLVGGPYNEQFFGPGTRLTVL.

The V gene is TRBV27, the J gene TRBJ1-2; the D gene is possibly TRBD1 (5 bases). The length of the CDR3 is 15 residues. V lost 8 bases and J lost 2, with 18 bases in between. CDR1 is MNHEY, CDR2 SMNVEV, per germline (reference sequence). CDR3 nucleotide sequence: TGTGCCAGCGAGCCCACAAAACAGGCCAACTATGGCTACACCTTC. It yields the protein CASEPTKQANYGYTF.

The chain uses TRBV18 and TRBJ2-7; 7 bases match TRBD2. CDR3 length: 18 amino acids. Germline lookup yields CDR1 KGHSH and CDR2 LQKENI. The V segment lost 1 base and the J segment 4 bases; nucleotides outside the gene matches: 16. The CDR3 loop reads CASSPRRAGRVEYYEQYF. Here the CDR3 DNA reads TGTGCCAGCTCACCACGCCGAGCGGGGCGGGTGGAGTATTACGAGCAGTACTTC.

This sequence joins TRBV11-3 and TRBJ2-6, with 8 bases matching TRBD1. With V trimmed by 5 bases and J by 1 base, 4 bases remained unmatched. CDR1 and CDR2 (germline): SGHNT, YENEEA. The CDR3 extends over 16 amino acids. The CDR3 loop reads CASSHRTGSGANVLTF. In nucleotides, the CDR3 is TGTGCCAGCAGCCACCGGACAGGGTCTGGGGCCAACGTCCTGACTTTC.

The DNA for the CDR3 is TGTGCCAGCAGTGATTCGCGGCGGAGCTCCTATAATTCACCCCTCCACTTT. Its protein is CASSDSRRSSYNSPLHF. The chain links TRBV6-1 to TRBJ1-6; D is uncertain. Germline loops: CDR1 MNHNS, CDR2 SASEGT. V was trimmed by 3 bases and J by 0 bases, leaving 12 bases between them. This CDR3 contains 17 residues.

The table lists this clone with many counts. The V and J genes are TRBV6-5 and TRBJ2-2; no firm D call. Germline values: CDR1 MNHEY, CDR2 SVGAGI. This CDR3 is 15 amino acids long. The V end was cut by 2 bases, the J end by 0 bases, with 7 bases between. DNA of the CDR3: TGTGCCAGCAGTTACGATCCAGCGAACACCGGGGAGCTGTTTTTT. It is translated as CASSYDPANTGELFF.